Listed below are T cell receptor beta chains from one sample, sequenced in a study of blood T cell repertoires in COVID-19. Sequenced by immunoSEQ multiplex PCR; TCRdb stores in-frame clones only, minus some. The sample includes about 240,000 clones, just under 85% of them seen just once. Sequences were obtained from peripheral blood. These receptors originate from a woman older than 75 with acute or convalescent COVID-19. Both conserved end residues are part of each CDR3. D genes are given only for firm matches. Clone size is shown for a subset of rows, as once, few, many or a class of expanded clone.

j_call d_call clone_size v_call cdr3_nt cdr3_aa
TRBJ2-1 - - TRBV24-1 TGTGCCACCAGTCTATCAGGATCCTACAATGAGCAGTTCTTC CATSLSGSYNEQFF
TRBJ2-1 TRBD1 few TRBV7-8 TGTGCCAGCAGCCCAGACAGGGTCTACAATGAGCAGTTCTTC CASSPDRVYNEQFF
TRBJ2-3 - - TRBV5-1 TGCGCCAGCAGCTTTGCTCCCGACCCCGGGACAGATACGCAGTATTTT CASSFAPDPGTDTQYF
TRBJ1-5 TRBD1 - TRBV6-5 TGTGCCAGCAGTTTGACAGGGAGAATGGATCAGCCCCAGCATTTT CASSLTGRMDQPQHF
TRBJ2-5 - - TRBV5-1 TGCGCCAGCAGCTTGGGGGGCAGCCAAGAGACCCAGTACTTC CASSLGGSQETQYF
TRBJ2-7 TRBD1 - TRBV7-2 TGTGCCAGCAGCGGACACAGGGGAACCTACGAGCAGTACTTC CASSGHRGTYEQYF
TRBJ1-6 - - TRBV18 TGTGCCAGCTCACCGGGGGGGAGGGATTCACCCCTCCACTTT CASSPGGRDSPLHF
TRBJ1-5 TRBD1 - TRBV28 TGTGCCAGCACCCCAGGGGGAAGCAATCAGCCCCAGCATTTT CASTPGGSNQPQHF
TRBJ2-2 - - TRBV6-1 TGTGCCAGCAGTGAATATCAGGGGCGCATTACCGGGGAGCTGTTTTTT CASSEYQGRITGELFF
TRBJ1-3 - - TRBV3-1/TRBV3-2 TGTGCCAGCAGCCGAGGGAGGGTCTCTGGAAACACCATATATTTT CASSRGRVSGNTIYF
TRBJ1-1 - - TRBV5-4 TGTGCCAGCAGCTCTAACAGGATGAACACTGAAGCTTTCTTT CASSSNRMNTEAFF
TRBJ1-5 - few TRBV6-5 TGTGCCAGCAGCCTTCGGAGCAATCAGCCCCAGCATTTT CASSLRSNQPQHF
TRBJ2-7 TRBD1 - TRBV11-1 TGTGCCAGCAGCGTTACCGGGACAGGGGCCCACGAGCAGTACTTC CASSVTGTGAHEQYF
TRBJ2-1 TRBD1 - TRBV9 TGTGCCAGCAGCTACAGGGGCCACAATGAGCAGTTCTTC CASSYRGHNEQFF
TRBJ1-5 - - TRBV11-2 TGTGCCAGCAGCTTACAGGGCCATCAGCCCCAGCATTTT CASSLQGHQPQHF
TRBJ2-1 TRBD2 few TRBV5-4 TGTGCCAGCAGCAATGAGGGGCTAGCGGGGGGCATTTACAATGAGCAGTTCTTC CASSNEGLAGGIYNEQFF
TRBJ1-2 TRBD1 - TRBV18 TGTGCCAGCTCATCCGACAGGGAAGGCTACACCTTC CASSSDREGYTF
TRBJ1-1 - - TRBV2 TGTGCCAGCAGTGAAAGGCAGGGGTGGACTGAAGCTTTCTTT CASSERQGWTEAFF
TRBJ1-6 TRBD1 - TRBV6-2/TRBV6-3 TGTGCCAGCAGTTCTCCGGGACAGGGCGGTTCACCCCTCCACTTT CASSSPGQGGSPLHF
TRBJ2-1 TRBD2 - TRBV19 TGTGCCAGTAGTCGGACTAGCGGGGGTTCCTACAATGAGCAGTTCTTC CASSRTSGGSYNEQFF
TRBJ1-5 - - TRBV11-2 TGTGCCAGCAGCCCACAGACAGGCGTTAATCAGCCCCAGCATTTT CASSPQTGVNQPQHF
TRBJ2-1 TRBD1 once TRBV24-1 TGTGCCACCAGTGACCCCAGACAGGGACACAATGAGCAGTTCTTC CATSDPRQGHNEQFF
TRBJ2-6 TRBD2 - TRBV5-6 TGTGCCAGCAGCCCGCAGACTAGCGGGGGGGCTGGGGCCAACGTCCTGACTTTC CASSPQTSGGAGANVLTF
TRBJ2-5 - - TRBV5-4 TGTGCCAGCAGCTTGGAGGGGCCCGAAGAGACCCAGTACTTC CASSLEGPEETQYF
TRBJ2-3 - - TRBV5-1 TGCGCCAGCAGCTCACCGACAGGGAGGACAGATACGCAGTATTTT CASSSPTGRTDTQYF
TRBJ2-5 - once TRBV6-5 TGTGCCAGCAGCCCGGGCGGGAAGGAGACCCAGTACTTC CASSPGGKETQYF
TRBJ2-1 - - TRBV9 TGTGCCAGCAGTCCCGCGGTGGGGGGGCCCCTTGAGCAGTTCTTC CASSPAVGGPLEQFF
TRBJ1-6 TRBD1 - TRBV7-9 TGTGCCAGCAGCTTAACAGGGGACGGATCACCCCTCCACTTT CASSLTGDGSPLHF
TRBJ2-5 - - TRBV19 TGTGCCAGTACCGACACTCAAGCTGGAGAGACCCAGTACTTC CASTDTQAGETQYF
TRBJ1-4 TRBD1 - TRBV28 TGTGCCAGCAGTCTACGAGGAGTTTATGGACAGGGTGTGAGAACTAATGAAAAACTGTTTTTT CASSLRGVYGQGVRTNEKLFF
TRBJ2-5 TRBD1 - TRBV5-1 TGCGCCAGCAGCTTGCACAGGGGGAAGGGGGAGACCCAGTACTTC CASSLHRGKGETQYF
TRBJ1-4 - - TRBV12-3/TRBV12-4 TGTGCCAGCAGAGATTCGAGGGATGAAAAACTGTTTTTT CASRDSRDEKLFF
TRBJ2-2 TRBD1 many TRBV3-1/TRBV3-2 TGTGCCAGCAGCCAGGGGACAGGAAGACCCGGGGAGCTGTTTTTT CASSQGTGRPGELFF
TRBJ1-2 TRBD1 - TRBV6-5 TGTGCCAGCAGTTACCAAATTACAGGGGGCCTTGGCTACACCTTC CASSYQITGGLGYTF
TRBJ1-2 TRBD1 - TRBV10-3 TGTGCCATCACCGCCCAGACAGGGCCCTATGGCTACACCTTC CAITAQTGPYGYTF
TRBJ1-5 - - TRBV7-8 TGTGCCAGCAGCTTAGTGTCGGTTAGCAATCAGCCCCAGCATTTT CASSLVSVSNQPQHF
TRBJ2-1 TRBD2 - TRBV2 TGTGCCAGCAGTGAAGTAAGGACTAGCGGGGCCAATGAGCAGTTCTTC CASSEVRTSGANEQFF
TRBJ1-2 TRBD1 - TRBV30 TGTGCCTGGTCGCGGGACAGTAACTATGGCTACACCTTC CAWSRDSNYGYTF
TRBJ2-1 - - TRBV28 TGTGCCAGCAGTTTGGACATCAATGAGCAGTTCTTC CASSLDINEQFF
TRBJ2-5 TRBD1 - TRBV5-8 TGTGCCAGCAGCTTATACGAGACAGGGCTGGAGACCCAGTACTTC CASSLYETGLETQYF
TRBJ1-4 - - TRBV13 TGTGCCAGCAGCCCAGCCCGGGACAACCATGAAAAACTGTTTTTT CASSPARDNHEKLFF
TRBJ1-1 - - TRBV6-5 TGTGCCAGCCTCGACAATGACATTGAAGCTTTCTTT CASLDNDIEAFF
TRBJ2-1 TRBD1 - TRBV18 TGTGCCAGCTCACTCCAACTGGGACAGGGAGTCGATGAGCAGTTCTTC CASSLQLGQGVDEQFF
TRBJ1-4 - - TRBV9 TGTGCCAGCAGCGTGGGCACAACTAATGAAAAACTGTTTTTT CASSVGTTNEKLFF
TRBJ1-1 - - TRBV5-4 TGTGCCAGCAGCCCCCAGGGGATGAACACTGAAGCTTTCTTT CASSPQGMNTEAFF
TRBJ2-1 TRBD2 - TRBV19 TGTGCCAGTACCGCGGCGGGGGGTCAATACAATGAGCAGTTCTTC CASTAAGGQYNEQFF
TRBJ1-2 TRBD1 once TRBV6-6 TGTGCCAGCAGTAACCCGGGACAGGTTAGCTATGGCTACACCTTC CASSNPGQVSYGYTF
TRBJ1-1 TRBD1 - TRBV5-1 TGCGCCAGCAGCCAAAGGGACAGCTATAGCACTGAAGCTTTCTTT CASSQRDSYSTEAFF
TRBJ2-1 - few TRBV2 TGTGCCAGCAGACAACAGGGTTTTGACAATGAGCAGTTCTTC CASRQQGFDNEQFF
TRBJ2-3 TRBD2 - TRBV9 TGTGCCAGCAGCGTAGTAGCGGGGGGTCCCCCTGGCACAGATACGCAGTATTTT CASSVVAGGPPGTDTQYF
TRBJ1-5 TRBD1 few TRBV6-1 TGTGCCAGCAGTGAGGGGACAGCCATGAATCAGCCCCAGCATTTT CASSEGTAMNQPQHF
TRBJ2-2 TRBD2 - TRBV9 TGTGCCAGCAGCCTCTACCCGGGACTAGCGGGGGTCACCGGGGAGCTGTTTTTT CASSLYPGLAGVTGELFF
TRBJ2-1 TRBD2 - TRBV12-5 TGTGCTAGTCTGGTCGGGGGGACCTACAATGAGCAGTTCTTC CASLVGGTYNEQFF
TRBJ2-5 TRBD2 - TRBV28 TGTGCCAGCAGTTTCGCGGGGGGCGAAGAGACCCAGTACTTC CASSFAGGEETQYF
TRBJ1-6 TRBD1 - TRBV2 TGTGCCAGCAGTGGACAGGGGAGCTCCTATAATTCACCCCTCCACTTT CASSGQGSSYNSPLHF
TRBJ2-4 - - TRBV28 TGTGCCAGCCTTAGTGGGATGGGTAGCGAAAACATTCAGTACTTC CASLSGMGSENIQYF
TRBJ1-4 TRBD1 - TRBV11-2 TGTGCCAGCAGCGCACGACAGGGGATGAGTGAAAAACTGTTTTTT CASSARQGMSEKLFF
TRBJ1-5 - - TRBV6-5 TGTGCCAGCAGTTACTCACAGCTCAATCAGCCCCAGCATTTT CASSYSQLNQPQHF